The TCR beta chain under discussion was sequenced for a study of T cells after yellow fever vaccination. TCR cDNA was made by 5'RACE template switching, adding a universal primer site and UMIs. TCRdb re-called the 5' RACE reads with MiXCR, one entry per CDR3 protein. The table records approximately 610,000 distinct CDR3 sequences, about a sixth of them present only once. Losses at the gene ends were 3 bases for V and 1 base for J; bases not matched to a gene: 2. CDR1 is DFQATT and CDR2 is SNEGSKA in the germline V gene (reference sequence). The CDR3 is 13 residues long. Sequencing was performed on PBMCs, taken 5 to 6 days after the first yellow fever vaccination. The clonotype originates from a man aged 18 to 35 who received the YFV17D yellow fever vaccine. The chain uses TRBV20-1 and TRBJ1-1; 7 bases are shared with TRBD1. This CDR3 is CSASEGANTEAFF. The CDR3 DNA follows: TGCAGTGCTAGCGAGGGGGCGAACACTGAAGCTTTCTTT.